The 26 T cell receptor beta chains given below trace back to one sample, sequenced in a study of T cell responses to AZD1222 COVID-19 vaccine. Profiling relied on immunoSEQ multiplex PCR, and the TCRdb table lists in-frame clones only, not all of them. The sample shows 27,000 or so clones, approximately 90% of them seen only once. Sequencing used peripheral blood, obtained 28 days after the second AZD1222 dose. The receptors derive from an adult who received the AZD1222 COVID-19 vaccine.

The V gene is TRBV11-1, the J gene TRBJ1-4; 8 positions match TRBD1. The CDR3 runs 14 residues. Germline assignment: CDR1 SGHAT and CDR2 FQDESV (reference sequence). With V trimmed by 5 bases and J by 8 bases, 7 bases remained unmatched. For the CDR3, the DNA is TGTGCCAGCAGCCGGACAGGGTTATGGGAAAAACTGTTTTTT. Translating it yields CASSRTGLWEKLFF.

The CDR3 coding sequence is TGTGCCAGCAGCCAAGATCCAAGACAGATGGGGCAGATTCCTGGGGCCAACGTCCTGACTTTC. Its protein is CASSQDPRQMGQIPGANVLTF. The chain has TRBV3-1 (or the pseudogene TRBV3-2) and TRBJ2-6, with D possibly matching TRBD1 (5 bases). The length of the CDR3 is 21 residues. Trimming took off 0 bases at V and 2 bases at J, with 23 bases between the two ends. The germline gives CDR1 LGHDT, CDR2 YNNKEL (reference sequence).

V and J are TRBV5-5 and TRBJ2-7; D call uncertain. Trimming stripped 2 bases from V and 3 bases from J, with 12 bases between. CDR1 is SGHKS and CDR2 is YYEKEE in the germline V gene (reference sequence). This CDR3 contains 14 residues. The CDR3 spells CASSFIMADYEQYF. CDR3 in DNA: TGTGCCAGCAGCTTTATTATGGCAGACTACGAGCAGTACTTC. Looking up the rest from reference TRBV5-5 and TRBJ2-7 gives the full variable domain: DAGVTQSPTHLIKTRGQQVTLRCSPISGHKSVSWYQQVLGQGPQFIFQYYEKEERGRGNFPDRFSARQFPNYSSELNVNALLLGDSALYLCASSFIMADYEQYFGPGTRLTVT.

The chain has TRBV19 and TRBJ2-7, with 10 nucleotides matching TRBD2. Germline loops: CDR1 LNHDA, CDR2 SQIVND (reference sequence). V shed 5 bases and J 4 bases; nucleotides not matched to a gene: 8. The CDR3 loop spans 15 amino acids. Here the CDR3 reads CASSLQRGGLYEQYF. The CDR3 DNA reads as TGTGCCAGTAGTCTTCAGCGGGGGGGTTTGTACGAGCAGTACTTC.

CDR3 region: CASSPRGTGGFNQPQHF. The CDR3, as DNA: TGTGCCAGTAGTCCTCGTGGGACAGGGGGCTTCAATCAGCCCCAGCATTTT. The rearrangement uses TRBV19 and TRBJ1-5; 12 bases match TRBD1. The trim removed 5 bases at V and 3 bases at J, leaving 8 bases unmatched. Germline-derived CDR1 and CDR2 are LNHDA and SQIVND (reference sequence). This CDR3 has 17 amino acids. Looking up the rest from reference TRBV19 and TRBJ1-5 gives the full variable domain: DGGITQSPKYLFRKEGQNVTLSCEQNLNHDAMYWYRQDPGQGLRLIYYSQIVNDFQKGDIAEGYSVSREKKESFPLTVTSAQKNPTAFYLCASSPRGTGGFNQPQHFGDGTRLSIL.

This clone was counted once. The chain carries TRBV6-4 and TRBJ2-2; 10 positions agree with TRBD1. Germline loops: CDR1 MRHNA, CDR2 SNTAGT. The CDR3 covers 18 residues. V was clipped by 0 bases and J by 4 bases; unmatched bases: 8. The CDR3 reads CASSDSGTGDAGTGELFF. As DNA, the CDR3 is TGTGCCAGCAGTGACTCGGGGACAGGGGACGCAGGCACCGGGGAGCTGTTTTTT.

This rearrangement joins TRBV6-4 to TRBJ2-5; 8 nucleotides line up with TRBD1. V shed 2 bases and J 5 bases; nucleotides not matched to a gene: 16. The CDR3 has 18 amino acids. The germline V gene has CDR1 MRHNA and CDR2 SNTAGT. CDR3 amino acids: CASSDRSHVAGGGETQYF. For the CDR3, the DNA is TGTGCCAGCAGTGACCGGTCCCACGTTGCAGGGGGCGGTGAGACCCAGTACTTC.

This chain connects TRBV19 to TRBJ1-4; D remains unclear. V lost 4 bases and J lost 7, with 7 bases in between. CDR1 and CDR2 from the germline V gene are LNHDA and SQIVND (reference sequence). This CDR3 spans 12 amino acids. The CDR3 loop reads CASSTTFEKLFF. The DNA of the CDR3 is TGTGCCAGTAGTACGACATTTGAAAAACTGTTTTTT.

The CDR3 loop is CASSSSVFPYEQYF. Written as DNA, the CDR3 is TGTGCCAGCAGTAGTAGCGTTTTTCCCTACGAGCAGTACTTC. The chain couples TRBV2 to TRBJ2-7; D is possibly TRBD2 (5 bases). Germline lookup yields CDR1 SNHLY and CDR2 FYNNEI. The CDR3 is 14 residues long. V was trimmed by 5 bases and J by 2 bases, leaving 13 bases between them. The full variable domain, in which reference TRBV2 and TRBJ2-7 provide the parts outside the CDR3, is EPEVTQTPSHQVTQMGQEVILRCVPISNHLYFYWYRQILGQKVEFLVSFYNNEISEKSEIFDDQFSVERPDGSNFTLKIRSTKLEDSAMYFCASSSSVFPYEQYFGPGTRLTVT.

The genes are TRBV6-5 and TRBJ2-3, with 12 bases identical to TRBD2. V shed 7 bases, J shed 5 bases, and the junction held 7 bases outside the gene matches. Germline assignment: CDR1 MNHEY and CDR2 SVGAGI. The CDR3 is 15 amino acids. CDR3 coding DNA: TGTGCCAGCAATCGACTAGCGGGAGATGGAGATACGCAGTATTTT. Encoded protein: CASNRLAGDGDTQYF.

The chain couples TRBV4-2 to TRBJ1-5, with TRBD1 as a possible D gene (6 bases). CDR3 length equals 14 residues. With 2 bases removed from V and 3 bases from J, the gap between germline ends came to 8 bases. Germline assignment: CDR1 LGHNA and CDR2 YNFKEQ. CDR3 in amino acids: CASSQTGLNQPQHF. In DNA form, the CDR3 reads TGTGCCAGCAGCCAAACAGGGCTCAATCAGCCCCAGCATTTT.

DNA of the CDR3: TGTGCCAGCAGTGGGGGGCCCCGACCGTACTTC. This encodes CASSGGPRPYF. V and J are TRBV28 and TRBJ2-7; possibly TRBD1 or TRBD2 for D (6 bases each). V was trimmed by 5 bases and J by 12 bases, leaving 14 bases between them. The CDR3 has 11 amino acids. Germline V gene data show CDR1 as MDHEN and CDR2 as SYDVKM.

V is TRBV19 and J is TRBJ2-1; TRBD2 might be the D (6 bases). The V end lost 3 bases, the J end lost 8 bases, and 11 bases lay between the germline ends. CDR1 LNHDA and CDR2 SQIVND come from the germline V gene (reference sequence). This CDR3 spans 13 amino acids. The CDR3 DNA reads TGTGCCAGTAGTATGGACGGGAGAGATGAGCAGTTCTTC. Protein sequence: CASSMDGRDEQFF. Full variable domain (missing parts from reference TRBV19 and TRBJ2-1): DGGITQSPKYLFRKEGQNVTLSCEQNLNHDAMYWYRQDPGQGLRLIYYSQIVNDFQKGDIAEGYSVSREKKESFPLTVTSAQKNPTAFYLCASSMDGRDEQFFGPGTRLTVL.

The CDR3 sequence: CATSDPNGSPNEKLFF. CDR3 sequence (DNA): TGTGCCACCAGTGATCCAAACGGGAGTCCTAATGAAAAACTGTTTTTT. The genes are TRBV24-1 and TRBJ1-4, with D uncertain. The germline CDR1 and CDR2 sequences are KGHDR and SFDVKD. V lost 3 bases to trimming and J lost 3 bases, with 13 bases between them. The CDR3 contains 16 residues.

This clone has a handful of counts. The V and J genes are TRBV5-6 and TRBJ2-5, with 9 bases that match TRBD1. There are 15 residues in the CDR3. J lost 3 bases, V lost 1 base, and 4 bases had no gene match. Germline V gene data show CDR1 as SGHDT and CDR2 as YYEEEE. The CDR3 is CASSLLGTGKETQYF. DNA for the CDR3: TGTGCCAGCAGCTTGTTAGGGACAGGGAAAGAGACCCAGTACTTC.

CDR3 protein: CASSYGGATTNEKLFF. In DNA form, the CDR3 reads TGTGCCAGTAGTTACGGCGGGGCAACAACTAATGAAAAACTGTTTTTT. This chain links TRBV19 with TRBJ1-4, with a possible D match to TRBD1 (5 bases). Germline CDR1 LNHDA, CDR2 SQIVND (reference sequence). The CDR3 sequence is 16 residues long. Trimming shortened V by 5 bases and J by 0 bases, and 13 bases separated the two germline ends.

This clone was seen more than once but under ten times. V is TRBV7-2 and J is TRBJ1-1; 9 nucleotides match TRBD1. There are 14 residues in the CDR3. Germline CDR1 reads SGHTA; CDR2 reads FQGNSA. The V and J ends lost 1 base and 11 bases, in that order; junction bases with no gene match: 8. The CDR3 bases are TGTGCCAGCAGCTTAGTAAAACAGGGGGCGACGGCTTTCTTT. It encodes CASSLVKQGATAFF.

This clone was detected a few times. The chain recombines TRBV28 with TRBJ1-4; no firm D call. The length of the CDR3 is 13 residues. V was trimmed by 8 bases and J by 12 bases, leaving 19 bases between them. Germline V gives CDR1 MDHEN, CDR2 SYDVKM. The DNA for the CDR3 is TGTGCCAGCGTCCGGGCAGCTCGGGAGGAACTGTTTTTT. Its protein product is CASVRAAREELFF.

This chain links TRBV6-6 with TRBJ2-1; 8 bases match TRBD2. CDR3 size: 16 residues. The V segment lost 0 bases and the J segment 3 bases; nucleotides outside the gene matches: 4. In germline, CDR1 is MNHNY, CDR2 SVGAGI (reference sequence). The chain's CDR3 is CASSYSMAGGYNEQFF. The DNA of the CDR3 is TGTGCCAGCAGTTACTCGATGGCGGGAGGCTACAATGAGCAGTTCTTC.

The chain carries TRBV11-1 and TRBJ2-7; TRBD1 matches 9 bases. Germline-derived CDR1 and CDR2 are SGHAT and FQDESV (reference sequence). J lost 2 bases, V lost 1 base, and 6 bases had no gene match. This CDR3 is built from 16 residues. The chain's CDR3 is CASSLGDTGGAYEQYF. In DNA, the CDR3 is TGTGCCAGCAGCTTAGGTGATACAGGGGGCGCCTACGAGCAGTACTTC.

V gene TRBV2 combines with J gene TRBJ2-2; D not resolved. The CDR3 is made up of 14 amino acids. V dropped 4 bases and J dropped 1 base, with 7 bases sitting between them. The germline V gene has CDR1 SNHLY and CDR2 FYNNEI. CDR3 in amino acids: CASSVQRNTGELFF. DNA for the CDR3: TGTGCCAGCAGTGTTCAGAGGAACACCGGGGAGCTGTTTTTT.

The CDR3 sequence is CASSYASGDNEQFF. CDR3 nucleotide sequence: TGTGCCAGCAGTTACGCTAGCGGGGACAATGAGCAGTTCTTC. This chain joins TRBV6-6 and TRBJ2-1; 9 bases map to TRBD2. J gave up 5 bases and V 2 bases, and 1 base lay outside the gene matches. The CDR3 is 14 amino acids. Per the germline V gene, CDR1 is MNHNY and CDR2 is SVGAGI (reference sequence).

This chain connects TRBV4-1 to TRBJ2-7; the D gene is possibly TRBD1 (6 bases). V lost 1 base to trimming and J lost 3 bases, with 13 bases between them. The CDR3 extends over 15 amino acids. Germline CDR1 MGHRA, CDR2 YSYEKL. The CDR3 DNA reads TGCGCCAGCAGCCAAGCCCGGACAGTGGACTACGAGCAGTACTTC. It encodes CASSQARTVDYEQYF.

This chain connects TRBV28 to TRBJ2-7; a possible D gene is TRBD2 (5 bases). Germline V gives CDR1 MDHEN, CDR2 SYDVKM. The CDR3 runs to 13 residues. V shed 6 bases and J shed 3 bases, with 12 bases lying between them. The DNA for the CDR3 is TGTGCCAGCAGCCAAGCGGCCATCTACGAGCAGTACTTC. The encoded protein is CASSQAAIYEQYF.

This chain links TRBV28 with TRBJ2-2, with 7 bases that match TRBD1. Germline V gene data show CDR1 as MDHEN and CDR2 as SYDVKM. There are 13 residues in the CDR3. Trimming cost V 4 bases and J 12 bases; bases outside gene matches: 8. The CDR3 is CASSSPLGGKLFF. In DNA form, the CDR3 reads TGTGCCAGCAGTTCCCCCCTAGGGGGCAAGCTGTTTTTT.

CDR3 nucleotides: TGTGCCAGCAGGGGAACGACTATTAAAAACATTCAGTACTTC. This sequence encodes CASRGTTIKNIQYF. The chain has TRBV6-5 and TRBJ2-4; tentatively, D is TRBD2 (5 bases). This CDR3 contains 14 residues. CDR1 and CDR2 (germline): MNHEY, SVGAGI. The germline V and J ends were trimmed by 6 bases and 4 bases, with 13 bases remaining between them.